Described below is a single T cell receptor (beta chain) sequence and its context. Its antigen is still unknown. Here immunoSEQ multiplex PCR was the method, and the copy in TCRdb shows in-frame clones only, minus some. The repertoire holds some 120,000 clones, with 90% as singletons. These data come from a study of T cell responses to AZD1222 COVID-19 vaccine. Study overall: Samples with a second dose at about 4 or about 12 weeks were pooled together.

Germline CDR1 reads SGHTA; CDR2 reads FQGNSA. Trimming took 7 bases from V and 1 from J; bases not matched to a gene: 6. This CDR3 comprises 14 residues. Study findings and constraints: As reported, nearly half of all spike-specific TCRs target variant regions that are unmutated. Repertoire sampling happened only post peak T cell response.

The chain joins TRBV7-2 to TRBJ2-7, with 8 positions matching TRBD2. This TCR was recovered from an adult in good health. Sample: peripheral blood, taken on day 0 of AZD1222 vaccination. In nucleotides, the CDR3 is TGTGCCAGCAACTCAGCGGGAGTGTCCTACGAGCAGTACTTC. Translated, it gives CASNSAGVSYEQYF.